The 27 T cell receptor beta chains below come from one sample, sequenced in a study of a mutant IDH1 vaccine in newly diagnosed glioma. Time point of the sample: week 47, end of study. Doses consisted of 300 ug of mutant IDH1 20-mer peptide each, paired with topical imiquimod. Using immunoSEQ multiplex PCR, the repertoire was profiled, and TCRdb retains in-frame clones only, with some absent. The sample contains tens of thousands of clones, approximately 75% of which appear only once. These receptors have no known antigen. Sequences were derived from PBMCs, sampled from a glioma patient whose treatment included an IDH1 peptide vaccine. Receptors originate from a man aged 50-59 years with glioma.

The count of this clone is one. This rearrangement joins TRBV4-2 to TRBJ2-7; D is possibly TRBD1 (6 bases). Deletions cut 1 base from V and 4 bases from J, with 14 bases between. This CDR3 contains 15 residues. The germline CDR1 and CDR2 sequences are LGHNA and YNFKEQ. CDR3 coding DNA: TGTGCCAGCAGCCAAGGGCAGGGGTCCTCGTACGAGCAGTACTTC. Residues: CASSQGQGSSYEQYF.

The gene calls are TRBV5-4 and TRBJ2-1; D is unresolved. CDR1 and CDR2 from the germline V gene are SGHNT and YYREEE (reference sequence). The CDR3 sequence is 14 residues long. The V and J ends lost 4 bases and 5 bases respectively, with 13 bases between them. The CDR3 loop is CASSLPANHNEQFF. The CDR3 nucleotides read TGTGCCAGCAGCCTCCCGGCTAACCACAATGAGCAGTTCTTC. The variable domain in full, with the rest retrieved from reference TRBV5-4 and TRBJ2-1, is ETGVTQSPTHLIKTRGQQVTLRCSSQSGHNTVSWYQQALGQGPQFIFQYYREEENGRGNFPPRFSGLQFPNYSSELNVNALELDDSALYLCASSLPANHNEQFFGPGTRLTVL.

The J gene is TRBJ1-2, the V gene TRBV6-1; D unresolved. Looked up from germline, CDR1 is MNHNS and CDR2 is SASEGT. Trimming stripped 4 bases from V and 6 bases from J, with 21 bases between. This CDR3 contains 16 residues. CDR3: CASSVLILPGKDGYTF. The DNA of the CDR3 is TGTGCCAGCAGTGTCCTAATTCTCCCCGGGAAGGATGGCTACACCTTC.

The V and J genes are TRBV7-8 and TRBJ2-3, with 10 bases fitting TRBD2. J gave up 0 bases and V 1 base, and 1 base lay outside the gene matches. Germline V gene sequence: CDR1 SGHVS, CDR2 FQNEAQ. The CDR3 loop spans 16 amino acids. CDR3 bases: TGTGCCAGCAGCTTAGATAGCGGGGGGAGCACAGATACGCAGTATTTT. This sequence encodes CASSLDSGGSTDTQYF. The entire variable domain, with the rest obtained from reference TRBV7-8 and TRBJ2-3, is as follows: GAGVSQSPRYKVAKRGQDVALRCDPISGHVSLFWYQQALGQGPEFLTYFQNEAQLDKSGLPSDRFFAERPEGSVSTLKIQRTQQEDSAVYLCASSLDSGGSTDTQYFGPGTRLTVL.

The V call is TRBV2, the J call TRBJ2-5; TRBD1 might be the D (5 bases). The CDR3 covers 13 residues. The V gene lost 6 bases and the J gene lost 5 bases, with 13 bases spanning the gap. Germline lookup yields CDR1 SNHLY and CDR2 FYNNEI. The CDR3 sequence: CASSGSGLETQYF. DNA for the CDR3: TGTGCCAGCAGCGGTTCAGGGCTGGAGACCCAGTACTTC.

This chain connects TRBV6-6 to TRBJ1-4; no clear D gene. With 7 bases removed from V and 0 bases from J, the gap between germline ends came to 12 bases. CDR1 is MNHNY and CDR2 is SVGAGI in the germline V gene (reference sequence). This CDR3 has 15 residues. Written as DNA, the CDR3 is TGTGCCAGCACCCTCGGCGGTGCAACTAATGAAAAACTGTTTTTT. Its translation: CASTLGGATNEKLFF.

The chain links TRBV7-8 to TRBJ1-1; weak D call: TRBD1 (6 bases). Between the trimmed V and J ends, which lost 2 bases and 0 bases, there was a span of 16 bases. This CDR3 comprises 17 residues. Germline V CDR1 and CDR2: SGHVS, FQNEAQ. The CDR3 coding sequence is TGTGCCAGCAGCTTACAGGGGCGGCGTATTATGAACACTGAAGCTTTCTTT. This gives the protein CASSLQGRRIMNTEAFF.

This clone appeared once. The rearrangement uses TRBV5-1 and TRBJ2-3, with D perhaps matching TRBD2 (5 bases). Germline V gene data show CDR1 as SGHRS and CDR2 as YFSETQ. The CDR3 runs 14 residues. V gave up 0 bases and J gave up 6 bases, with 11 bases separating them. DNA of the CDR3: TGCGCCAGCAGCTTGGGGACTTCACTGGATACGCAGTATTTT. Translating gives CASSLGTSLDTQYF.

The chain recombines TRBV7-2 with TRBJ2-7, with D unresolved. From germline, CDR1 is SGHTA and CDR2 FQGNSA. With 5 bases removed from V and 3 bases from J, the gap between germline ends came to 11 bases. The CDR3 consists of 13 residues. The CDR3, as DNA: TGTGCCAGCAGCCCTAGAGGCGTCTACGAGCAGTACTTC. As protein: CASSPRGVYEQYF.

The chain has TRBV27 and TRBJ1-1; TRBD1 aligns across 10 bases. The CDR3 length is 14 residues. Germline CDR1 MNHEY, CDR2 SMNVEV (reference sequence). The trim removed 6 bases at V and 7 bases at J, leaving 8 bases unmatched. CDR3 loop: CASRRDRGPGEAFF. For the CDR3, the DNA is TGTGCCAGCAGACGCGACAGGGGGCCGGGTGAAGCTTTCTTT.

V and J are TRBV29-1 and TRBJ2-5, with a tentative D call TRBD2 (7 bases). Trimming left V 3 bases short and J 3 bases short, with 17 bases between. The CDR3 runs to 15 residues. CDR1 and CDR2 (germline): SQVTM, ANQGSEA. CDR3 loop: CSVEKEGGVEETQYF. Written as DNA, the CDR3 is TGCAGCGTTGAGAAGGAGGGGGGGGTGGAAGAGACCCAGTACTTC.

The chain combines TRBV2 with TRBJ1-5; no clear D gene. This CDR3 spans 14 amino acids. Germline V CDR1 and CDR2: SNHLY, FYNNEI. V was pared by 5 bases and J by 3 bases, with 11 bases between. Written as DNA, the CDR3 is TGTGCCAGCAGTAGTTTAAGGGACAATCAGCCCCAGCATTTT. It is translated as CASSSLRDNQPQHF.

The genes are TRBV15 and TRBJ1-2; D unresolved. Germline V CDR1 and CDR2: LNHNV, YYDKDF (reference sequence). Trimming left V 0 bases short and J 5 bases short, with 7 bases between. The CDR3 extends over 13 amino acids. The CDR3 here is CATSRDRRYGYTF. As DNA, the CDR3 is TGTGCCACCAGCAGAGATCGCCGGTATGGCTACACCTTC.

This clone has only a few counts. V and J are TRBV29-1 and TRBJ1-2; D is perhaps TRBD1 (5 bases). The V end was cut by 4 bases, the J end by 5 bases, with 11 bases between. The CDR3 loop spans 12 amino acids. CDR1 and CDR2 (germline): SQVTM, ANQGSEA. This chain's CDR3 is CSVGAGHYGYTF. The CDR3, as DNA: TGCAGCGTTGGGGCAGGACATTATGGCTACACCTTC.

This clone occurred once. The chain joins TRBV4-3 to TRBJ2-1, with 9 bases identical to TRBD2. Germline CDR1 is LGHNA and CDR2 is YSLEER. The CDR3 is 16 residues long. The trim removed 0 bases at V and 7 bases at J, leaving 7 bases unmatched. CDR3 amino acids: CASSQDRAGGWNEQFF. CDR3 coding DNA: TGCGCCAGCAGCCAAGATAGAGCGGGGGGCTGGAATGAGCAGTTCTTC.

This clone appeared a single time. This sequence joins TRBV2 and TRBJ2-1; D is unresolved. The CDR3 loop spans 13 amino acids. Germline CDR1 SNHLY, CDR2 FYNNEI. With 0 bases removed from V and 9 bases from J, the gap between germline ends came to 9 bases. The CDR3 sequence: CASSEALHGEQFF. The DNA of the CDR3 is TGTGCCAGCAGTGAAGCGCTTCACGGTGAGCAGTTCTTC.

This rearrangement joins TRBV5-1 to TRBJ2-7; 7 bases map to TRBD1. The trim removed 4 bases at V and 3 bases at J, leaving 1 base unmatched. The CDR3 extends over 12 amino acids. In germline, CDR1 is SGHRS, CDR2 YFSETQ. The CDR3, as DNA: TGCGCCAGCAGCCGGGACAGCTACGAGCAGTACTTC. Protein product: CASSRDSYEQYF.

This clone is labeled as medium-sized. Other nucleotide sequences in the sample specify the same CDR3. V usage is TRBV19 and J usage is TRBJ1-2; D is unresolved. The CDR3 is 14 residues long. Deletions cut 2 bases from V and 2 bases from J, with 9 bases between. The V gene's germline CDR1 is LNHDA and CDR2 SQIVND (reference sequence). For the CDR3, the DNA is TGTGCCAGTAGTATACCAGGCTTGAACTATGGCTACACCTTC. It specifies CASSIPGLNYGYTF.

The rearrangement uses TRBV6-5 and TRBJ1-1; tentative D call: TRBD1 (5 bases). This CDR3 has 14 residues. Per the germline V gene, CDR1 is MNHEY and CDR2 is SVGAGI. Trimming cost V 3 bases and J 4 bases, with 12 bases left between them. The CDR3 DNA reads TGTGCCAGCAGTTATGGGGGTAGCGGCACTGAAGCTTTCTTT. It is translated as CASSYGGSGTEAFF.

V and J are TRBV6-1 and TRBJ1-1; tentatively, D is TRBD1 (6 bases). The V gene's germline CDR1 is MNHNS and CDR2 SASEGT. Deletions cut 1 base from V and 10 bases from J, with 22 bases between. The CDR3 has 16 amino acids. The CDR3 here is CASSEEGMRRGLGAFF. The CDR3 nucleotides are TGTGCCAGCAGTGAAGAGGGTATGCGTAGGGGGTTGGGAGCTTTCTTT.

This chain links TRBV6-5 with TRBJ2-7, with 7 nucleotides matching TRBD1. This CDR3 comprises 13 residues. Unmatched junction bases numbered 0, after V lost 2 bases and J lost 2 bases. The germline V gene encodes CDR1 MNHEY and CDR2 SVGAGI. CDR3 bases: TGTGCCAGCAGTTACGACAGGGCCTACGAGCAGTACTTC. Translated, it gives CASSYDRAYEQYF.

The chain uses TRBV4-2 and TRBJ1-1; tentative D call: TRBD1 (6 bases). Trimming removed 8 bases from V and 1 base from J, with 14 bases in between. Germline-derived CDR1 and CDR2 are LGHNA and YNFKEQ. The CDR3 loop spans 14 amino acids. The CDR3 protein is CASRKGGENTEAFF. In nucleotides, the CDR3 is TGTGCCAGCCGCAAAGGGGGTGAGAACACTGAAGCTTTCTTT.

V gene TRBV7-8 combines with J gene TRBJ1-5; D is unclear. Trimming removed 5 bases at V and 4 bases at J, with 6 bases between. The CDR3 loop spans 12 amino acids. Per germline, CDR1 SGHVS and CDR2 FQNEAQ. The CDR3 protein is CASSARNQPQHF. The CDR3, as DNA: TGTGCCAGCAGCGCGCGGAATCAGCCCCAGCATTTT.

V usage is TRBV2 and J usage is TRBJ1-5, with TRBD1 identical over 9 bases. The CDR3 extends over 15 amino acids. Germline V lookup: CDR1 SNHLY, CDR2 FYNNEI. With V trimmed by 4 bases and J by 2 bases, 3 bases remained unmatched. For the CDR3, the DNA is TGTGCCAGCAGTGGGGACAGGGAGGGCAATCAGCCCCAGCATTTT. It specifies CASSGDREGNQPQHF.

V and J are TRBV27 and TRBJ2-4, with TRBD2 matching 11 bases. Germline CDR1 and CDR2: MNHEY and SMNVEV (reference sequence). V lost 6 bases to trimming and J lost 0 bases; unmatched junction nucleotides: 10. The CDR3 has 18 residues. The CDR3 here is CASSPTSGGYRAKNIQYF. In nucleotides, the CDR3 is TGTGCCAGCAGCCCTACTAGCGGGGGTTATAGAGCCAAAAACATTCAGTACTTC.

The chain employs TRBV27 and TRBJ2-7, with D perhaps matching TRBD2 (5 bases). Germline loops: CDR1 MNHEY, CDR2 SMNVEV (reference sequence). Trimming removed 5 bases from V and 0 bases from J, with 20 bases in between. This CDR3 has 17 residues. The CDR3 DNA is TGTGCCAGCAGTGGCCGCCGCCGGGGTTGGGGCTCCTACGAGCAGTACTTC. Translation: CASSGRRRGWGSYEQYF.

The chain joins TRBV27 to TRBJ2-2; D possibly corresponds to TRBD2 (6 bases). Germline CDR1 is MNHEY and CDR2 is SMNVEV (reference sequence). The CDR3 contains 15 residues. Trimming left V 1 base short and J 3 bases short, with 9 bases between. The CDR3 spells CASSLYREDTGELFF. In DNA, the CDR3 is TGTGCCAGCAGTTTATATAGGGAGGACACCGGGGAGCTGTTTTTT.